This T cell receptor (beta chain) was identified during a study of tissue T cells after allogeneic stem cell transplantation. This CDR3 contains 15 residues. The V gene's germline CDR1 is KGHTA and CDR2 FQNQQP. General study points: TCR repertoires tracked anatomic similarity, regardless of disease or transplant status. Few T cell clones were shared across patients, but motif clusters showed tissue-specific shared signatures.

The assay was immunoSEQ multiplex PCR, and TCRdb's table has in-frame clones only and misses some. The repertoire holds 9,000 to 13,000 clones, around two fifths seen once, with roughly 1.9% in the top ten. Time point given: mouse harvest day 7 after allogeneic transplant. Mouse grafts combined 10^7 T-cell-depleted bone marrow cells with 10^6 splenic CD5+ T cells. With respect to this clone: Antigen: not known. The gene names given are mouse names. With the read ending 1 residue before the CDR3 end, the germline J gene is used to fill in that end.

Sequencing used skin. This clonotype originated in a female BALB/c mouse given C57BL/6 T cells with graft-versus-host disease after an allogeneic hematopoietic cell transplant. J is TRBJ2-3 and V is TRBV23; the table names TRBD1, a call not compared with the DNA. Here the CDR3 reads CSSSTGGTSAETLYF. The sequenced part of the CDR3 DNA is TGCTCCAGCAGTACAGGGGGGACTAGTGCAGAAACGCTGTAT.